Given below is one TCR beta chain in context. Its antigen is still unknown. This sample was included in a study of Graves' ophthalmopathy and Graves' hyperthyroidism. Whole-study context: There was a collection of peripheral blood at initial diagnosis, before any treatment. Study results and limitations: In separating ophthalmopathy from stable hyperthyroidism, a 13-signature model achieved 87.88% sensitivity and approximately 80% specificity.

Ages of hyperthyroidism patients ran from 18 to 65, and their diagnoses were new, under 2 months' duration. The sequenced template was RNA, covering the TCR beta CDR3 region. HTBI-primed first-round RT-PCR preceded second-round multiplex PCR. A single record per CDR3 protein comes from TCRdb applying MiXCR to the multiplex PCR reads. The table has roughly 420,000 distinct CDR3 sequences, roughly 21% seen once. This clonotype was sampled from a woman between 18 and 29 years old with stable Graves' hyperthyroidism. The sequencing input was peripheral blood.

In DNA form, the CDR3 reads TGTGCCAGCAGCGTAGGGGCAGGGGGGAACACTGAAGCTTTCTTT. It encodes CASSVGAGGNTEAFF. V usage is TRBV9 and J usage is TRBJ1-1; 7 nucleotides agree with TRBD1. The CDR3 spans 15 residues. Germline CDR1 SGDLS, CDR2 YYNGEE. V shed 0 bases and J 1 base; nucleotides not matched to a gene: 3.